The 23 T cell receptor beta chains below all came from one sample that was sequenced in a study of low-dose radiotherapy and immunotherapy resistance in tumors (dated by TCRdb to about 2022). Reading the label with the study, this specimen's time point is: before trial treatment. The sample was run on an Illumina HiSeq 2500. First-strand cDNA was synthesized using Superscript III and a set of TRAV- and TRBV-specific primers, so that both TCRalpha and TCRbeta chains were covered. A roughly 18-cycle PCR with Phusion amplified the TCRs, pairing a constant-region primer with the adapter that was attached to the V primers. The public reads were reanalyzed by TCRdb: fastp trimming at Q25, MiXCR alignment, in-frame beta chains only. Rows are unified per CDR3 protein, each entry keeping the most common DNA and genes. This sample comprises around 83,000 distinct CDR3 sequences, 18% of them detected only once. The ten largest clones represent 5.5% to 6% of the sample.

The sequenced sample was PBMCs, obtained before treatment. The receptors were sampled from a male donor with prostate cancer.

This clonotype was seen repeatedly, ten times or more. The V gene is TRBV29-1, the J gene TRBJ2-3; 8 nucleotides match TRBD2. The CDR3 spans 15 residues. CDR1 is SQVTM, CDR2 ANQGSEA, per germline. The ends lost 1 base at V and 2 bases at J; junction bases unmatched: 5. CDR3 sequence reads: CSVEGTSYTTDTQYF. The CDR3, as DNA: TGCAGCGTTGAAGGGACTAGCTATACCACAGATACGCAGTATTTT.

This clonotype was seen at least ten times. V usage is TRBV6-5 and J usage is TRBJ2-1; 7 nucleotides line up with TRBD1. Germline trimming cut 2 bases from V and 0 bases from J; bases unmatched to any gene: 7. This CDR3 has 17 residues. CDR1 is MNHEY, CDR2 SVGAGI, per germline. DNA of the CDR3: TGTGCCAGCAGTTACGGTCTAGGGACAGCCTCCTACAATGAGCAGTTCTTC. It encodes CASSYGLGTASYNEQFF.

The table lists this clonotype with many counts. This rearrangement joins TRBV6-2 or TRBV6-3 to TRBJ2-5, with TRBD1 matching over 7 bases. V shed 5 bases and J 4 bases; nucleotides not matched to a gene: 7. CDR3 length: 14 amino acids. Germline V gives CDR1 MNHEY, CDR2 SVGEGT. Here the CDR3 reads CASSEQRQGETQYF. In nucleotides, the CDR3 is TGTGCCAGCAGTGAACAGAGACAGGGAGAGACCCAGTACTTC.

There are many counts of this clonotype. The chain uses TRBV6-1 and TRBJ2-5; 7 bases match TRBD2. V lost 3 bases and J lost 0; bases outside the gene matches: 4. The CDR3 sequence is 15 residues long. Germline values: CDR1 MNHNS, CDR2 SASEGT. CDR3 DNA sequence: TGTGCCAGCAGTGATCCCGCGGGGGACCAAGAGACCCAGTACTTC. Its protein product is CASSDPAGDQETQYF.

This clonotype came up many times. The chain recombines TRBV10-2 with TRBJ2-2; 7 bases are a match to TRBD2. With V trimmed by 7 bases and J by 2 bases, 7 bases remained unmatched. Germline assignment: CDR1 WSHSY and CDR2 SAAADI. The CDR3 has 15 amino acids. The CDR3, as DNA: TGCGCCAGCAAGGGGCTAGCGGAAAACACCGGGGAGCTGTTTTTT. It codes for CASKGLAENTGELFF.

The DNA of the CDR3 is TGCAGTGCTAGTCTCCCAAACGGCGAGCAGTACTTC. It is translated as CSASLPNGEQYF. The chain combines TRBV20-1 with TRBJ2-7; no clear D gene. This CDR3 is 12 amino acids long. From germline, CDR1 is DFQATT and CDR2 SNEGSKA (reference sequence). The V gene lost 3 bases and the J gene lost 6 bases, with 12 bases spanning the gap.

This clonotype was observed at least ten times. This chain connects TRBV7-3 to TRBJ2-1; tentatively, D is TRBD2 (5 bases). The CDR3 runs 15 residues. V shed 5 bases and J shed 3 bases, with 14 bases lying between them. Germline values: CDR1 SGHTA, CDR2 FQGTGA. In DNA, the CDR3 is TGTGCCAGCAGCGCTGACTACAACCGCTACAATGAGCAGTTCTTC. Protein: CASSADYNRYNEQFF.

At least ten counts were recorded for this clonotype. This chain joins TRBV5-5 and TRBJ1-1, with 7 positions matching TRBD1. The CDR3 has 16 residues. Germline V gene sequence: CDR1 SGHKS, CDR2 YYEKEE (reference sequence). After removal of 0 bases from V and 0 bases from J, the junction contained 5 bases not matched to a gene. The CDR3 DNA sequence: TGTGCCAGCAGCTTGGCCGGGACAGTTTTGAACACTGAAGCTTTCTTT. Translation: CASSLAGTVLNTEAFF. Full variable domain (remainder filled in from reference TRBV5-5 and TRBJ1-1): DAGVTQSPTHLIKTRGQQVTLRCSPISGHKSVSWYQQVLGQGPQFIFQYYEKEERGRGNFPDRFSARQFPNYSSELNVNALLLGDSALYLCASSLAGTVLNTEAFFGQGTRLTVV.

This chain connects TRBV2 to TRBJ1-6; D remains ambiguous. This CDR3 is 13 amino acids long. V was clipped by 4 bases and J by 7 bases, with 8 bases between them. CDR1 and CDR2 (germline): SNHLY, FYNNEI. CDR3 protein: CASSVEGNSPLHF. CDR3 in DNA: TGTGCCAGCAGTGTAGAGGGAAATTCACCCCTCCACTTT.

This clonotype was observed at least ten times. The chain employs TRBV4-2 and TRBJ1-1; D remains ambiguous. The germline CDR1 and CDR2 sequences are LGHNA and YNFKEQ. Trimming stripped 5 bases from V and 1 base from J, with 8 bases between. The CDR3 runs to 13 residues. The CDR3 DNA sequence: TGTGCCAGCAGCACCCACAAGAACACTGAAGCTTTCTTT. It is translated as CASSTHKNTEAFF.

This clonotype was found many times. This chain joins TRBV18 and TRBJ2-1; D gene uncertain. This CDR3 has 14 residues. V lost 3 bases and J lost 8, with 14 bases in between. The V gene's germline CDR1 is KGHSH and CDR2 LQKENI. The CDR3, as DNA: TGTGCCAGCTCACCCGCCTATCTTGGGTATGAGCAGTTCTTC. It is translated as CASSPAYLGYEQFF.

This clonotype appeared many times. The chain links TRBV4-1 to TRBJ2-6; no firm D call. CDR1 is MGHRA, CDR2 YSYEKL, per germline. The CDR3 length is 19 residues. V lost 1 base and J 3 bases, leaving 19 bases between the germline ends. CDR3: CASSQVITLGSVGANVLTF. The CDR3 bases are TGCGCCAGCAGCCAAGTCATAACGCTAGGGTCGGTTGGGGCCAACGTCCTGACTTTC.

The rearrangement joins TRBV28 to TRBJ2-5; 7 bases fit TRBD1. Looked up from germline, CDR1 is MDHEN and CDR2 is SYDVKM. The CDR3 loop spans 17 amino acids. V gave up 7 bases and J gave up 2 bases; unmatched junction bases: 16. In DNA form, the CDR3 reads TGTGCCAGCACTAATGGCCGACAGGGAGTGCTACAAGAGACCCAGTACTTC. Amino acid sequence: CASTNGRQGVLQETQYF.

The rearrangement uses TRBV9 and TRBJ2-3; D might be TRBD2 (6 bases). V was pared by 0 bases and J by 4 bases, with 12 bases between. The CDR3 length is 15 residues. CDR1 is SGDLS, CDR2 YYNGEE, per germline. The CDR3 region is CASSVVWGDADTQYF. In DNA form, the CDR3 reads TGTGCCAGCAGCGTAGTGTGGGGGGACGCAGATACGCAGTATTTT.

There are many counts of this clonotype. The chain uses TRBV29-1 and TRBJ2-1; TRBD2 matches at 7 bases. Looked up from germline, CDR1 is SQVTM and CDR2 is ANQGSEA. Trimming at V came to 3 bases and at J to 4 bases, leaving 9 bases not matched to a gene. The CDR3 loop spans 15 amino acids. The CDR3 protein is CSVEAGTKWYNEQFF. The CDR3 coding sequence is TGCAGCGTTGAGGCCGGGACTAAGTGGTACAATGAGCAGTTCTTC.

The chain joins TRBV20-1 to TRBJ1-5, with D hard to call. The V gene's germline CDR1 is DFQATT and CDR2 SNEGSKA (reference sequence). Trimming took 6 bases from V and 2 from J, leaving 20 bases between them. The CDR3 totals 16 residues. This CDR3 is CSAPHRSRWGNQPQHF. CDR3 DNA sequence: TGCAGTGCCCCGCACCGGTCTCGCTGGGGCAATCAGCCCCAGCATTTT.

Notes on this clonotype: This likely came from a read error, as a far larger clone is one base away. This sequence joins TRBV29-1 and TRBJ2-4, with D uncertain. The CDR3 runs 13 residues. Germline CDR1 and CDR2: SQVTM and ANQGSEA. V lost 2 bases and J 13 bases, leaving 18 bases between the germline ends. Here the CDR3 DNA reads TGCAGCGTTGAAATTCGGATAAACAATGAGCAGTACTTC. This encodes CSVEIRINNEQYF.

The table lists this clonotype with many counts. This chain links TRBV15 with TRBJ2-5; TRBD2 matches at 9 bases. CDR1 is LNHNV and CDR2 is YYDKDF in the germline V gene (reference sequence). Trimming took 1 base from V and 5 from J; bases not matched to a gene: 5. This CDR3 has 15 amino acids. This CDR3 is CATSRGRAGGETQYF. As DNA, the CDR3 is TGTGCCACCAGCAGAGGTAGAGCGGGAGGTGAGACCCAGTACTTC.

The chain links TRBV6-5 to TRBJ2-1, with TRBD2 matching over 11 bases. The V and J ends lost 6 bases and 4 bases, in that order; junction bases with no gene match: 5. This CDR3 is built from 15 residues. CDR1 MNHEY and CDR2 SVGAGI come from the germline V gene. The DNA for the CDR3 is TGTGCCAGCAGGAATAGCGGGAGGGGGTACAATGAGCAGTTCTTC. It specifies CASRNSGRGYNEQFF.

The V gene is TRBV12-3 or TRBV12-4, the J gene TRBJ1-3; 7 bases map to TRBD1. There are 15 residues in the CDR3. The junction had 5 bases not matched to a gene; V was cut back by 1 base and J by 5 bases. In DNA form, the CDR3 reads TGTGCCAGCAGTTTAGAGAGGGGGCATAGAAACACCATATATTTT. Protein product: CASSLERGHRNTIYF.

This clonotype was recorded many times. The rearrangement uses TRBV5-1 and TRBJ2-5, with a tentative D call TRBD2 (6 bases). The germline gives CDR1 SGHRS, CDR2 YFSETQ. The germline V and J ends were trimmed by 4 bases and 6 bases, with 22 bases remaining between them. This CDR3 region has 16 residues. The DNA of the CDR3 is TGCGCCAGCAGCCTAGACGGGGGACGGGGAGTAAAGACCCAGTACTTC. Translation gives CASSLDGGRGVKTQYF.

There are many counts of this clonotype. The chain recombines TRBV4-1 with TRBJ2-5; 16 bases match TRBD2. The CDR3 loop spans 17 amino acids. J was trimmed by 5 bases and V by 0 bases; bases with no gene match: 3. Germline V lookup: CDR1 MGHRA, CDR2 YSYEKL. CDR3: CASSQDGTSGGAETQYF. The CDR3 nucleotides read TGCGCCAGCAGCCAAGATGGGACTAGCGGGGGGGCGGAGACCCAGTACTTC.

This clonotype was detected many times. An end of the junction differs from the germline gene, which may be a read error. This chain joins TRBV5-1 and TRBJ2-7, with D tentatively TRBD1 or TRBD2 (6 bases each). The CDR3 runs 13 residues. In germline, CDR1 is SGHRS, CDR2 YFSETQ. CDR3 in amino acids: CASSLGGGYEQYF. CDR3 sequence (DNA): TGTGCCAGCAGTTTAGGAGGGGGCTACGAGCAGTACTTC.